Listed below are T cell receptor beta chains from one sample, sequenced in a study of T cell clonotyping in hematopoietic cell transplantation. Method: immunoSEQ multiplex PCR; TCRdb's copy keeps in-frame clones and lacks some. The table lists fewer than 100,000 clones, roughly 95% of them singletons. This specimen was peripheral blood mononuclear cells, taken before stem cell transplant. The receptors stem from a woman aged 45-65 years with acute myeloid leukemia. Some clones in this sample may be carry-over from other donors' samples. The CDR3 runs from the conserved cysteine through the conserved F or W. A D gene is named only where the DNA matches it firmly. For some rows the clone size is stated as once, few or many, or as a class when expanded; others skip it.

J gene	clone size	D gene	CDR3 length	V gene	CDR3 DNA	CDR3 protein
TRBJ2-7	-	TRBD1	15	TRBV2	TGTGCCAGCAGCCTGGGACAGGTTATAAGGTACGAGCAGTACTTC	CASSLGQVIRYEQYF
TRBJ1-2	-	TRBD1	16	TRBV6-1	TGTGCCAGCAGTGATGGGACAGCATGGACCTTCTATGGCTACACCTTC	CASSDGTAWTFYGYTF
TRBJ1-4	few	-	16	TRBV6-6	TGTGCCAGCAGTTACTCGAAAGCCAGAAATAATGAAAAACTGTTTTTT	CASSYSKARNNEKLFF
TRBJ1-2	few	-	19	TRBV4-1	TGCGCCAGCAGCCAAGGGACAAGGAGGAGGGTTATGGAGAACTATGGCTACACCTTC	CASSQGTRRRVMENYGYTF
TRBJ2-1	-	TRBD2	15	TRBV15	TGTGCCACCAGCAGAGATACCGCTAGCGGCAATGAGCAGTTCTTC	CATSRDTASGNEQFF
TRBJ2-7	-	TRBD1	15	TRBV4-2	TGTGCCAGCAGCCCGGACAGGGCCTTCAACAACGAGCAGTACTTC	CASSPDRAFNNEQYF
TRBJ1-1	few	TRBD1	12	TRBV11-2	TGTGCCAGCAGCTTAAACAGGGGCCCGGCTTTCTTT	CASSLNRGPAFF
TRBJ1-1	-	-	14	TRBV10-3	TGTGCCATCAACCAGGGGAAAGGGTACACTGAAGCTTTCTTT	CAINQGKGYTEAFF
TRBJ1-1	-	TRBD1	17	TRBV7-8	TGTGCCAGCAGCTCCAGTCCGGGACAGGTATTACAAGAAGAAGCTTTCTTT	CASSSSPGQVLQEEAFF
TRBJ1-1	-	-	14	TRBV14	TGTGCCAGCAGCCAAGTAGGCCGGTACACTGAAGCTTTCTTT	CASSQVGRYTEAFF
TRBJ1-3	once	-	14	TRBV19	TGTGCCAGTAGTAGAGGGACGAGGGGAAACACCATATATTTT	CASSRGTRGNTIYF
TRBJ2-5	-	-	13	TRBV28	TGTGCCAGCAGCCCCACAGGGAGAGAGACCCAGTACTTC	CASSPTGRETQYF
TRBJ2-3	-	TRBD1	16	TRBV14	TGTGCCAGCAGCCAAGTGACAGGGATAAGCACAGATACGCAGTATTTT	CASSQVTGISTDTQYF
TRBJ2-7	-	-	12	TRBV2	TGTGCCAGCACCGACGACAGCCCAGAGCAGTACTTC	CASTDDSPEQYF
TRBJ2-1	-	-	13	TRBV11-3	TGTGCCAGCAGCTTAATAGGGGGCAATGAGCAGTTCTTC	CASSLIGGNEQFF
TRBJ2-1	-	TRBD2	16	TRBV4-2	TGTGCCAGCAGCCAAGATCTGTTCCAGCGGGGGAACGAGCAGTTCTTC	CASSQDLFQRGNEQFF
TRBJ1-3	-	-	15	TRBV18	TGTGCCAGCTCACCACCTGGGTCCCCCGGGAACACCATATATTTT	CASSPPGSPGNTIYF
TRBJ2-2	-	-	14	TRBV2	TGTGCCAGAAGTTTTACAGGATCCACCGGGGAGCTGTTTTTT	CARSFTGSTGELFF
TRBJ2-2	-	-	15	TRBV2	TGTGCCAGCAGTGAAGCTTTCGGGAACACCGGGGAGCTGTTTTTT	CASSEAFGNTGELFF
TRBJ1-4	-	-	14	TRBV30	TGTGCCGGGAGACATACTGGGGGGGATGAAAAACTGTTTTTT	CAGRHTGGDEKLFF
TRBJ2-7	-	-	14	TRBV5-4	TGTGCCAGCAGCTTGGACCCGGGCTCCTACGAGCAGTACTTC	CASSLDPGSYEQYF
TRBJ2-1	-	TRBD1	14	TRBV7-2	TGTGCCAGCCTGCGGGACAGGGTCCAGAATGAGCAGTTCTTC	CASLRDRVQNEQFF
TRBJ2-7	-	-	13	TRBV30	TGTGCCTGGAGTGGGACGCCTTCCTACGAGCAGTACTTC	CAWSGTPSYEQYF
TRBJ2-5	-	-	16	TRBV4-1	TGCGCCAGCAGCCAAGGAATTGAGACAGTTCAAGAGACCCAGTACTTC	CASSQGIETVQETQYF
TRBJ2-1	-	TRBD1	16	TRBV5-1	TGCGCCAGCAGCCGAAGACAGGGGGGTTTGTACAATGAGCAGTTCTTC	CASSRRQGGLYNEQFF
TRBJ1-6	-	-	14	TRBV28	TGTGCCAGCAGTATCGGGACAAATAATTCACCCCTCCACTTT	CASSIGTNNSPLHF
TRBJ1-4	-	-	13	TRBV30	TGTGCCTGGAGTGTCCGGGGACGAGAAAAACTGTTTTTT	CAWSVRGREKLFF
TRBJ2-3	-	TRBD2	12	TRBV30	TGTGCCTGGTCCCGGGAGGGCAATACGCAGTATTTT	CAWSREGNTQYF
TRBJ1-2	once	-	17	TRBV19	TGTGCCAGTAGTAACCCCGACGTCGTTGTGACTAACTATGGCTACACCTTC	CASSNPDVVVTNYGYTF
TRBJ1-2	-	TRBD1	16	TRBV4-1	TGCGCCAGCAGCCAAGCCCTCAGGGGGTGGGTTGATGGCTACACCTTC	CASSQALRGWVDGYTF
TRBJ2-7	-	-	13	TRBV11-2	TGTGCCAGCAGCTTAGAAAGCCCCGGCGAGCAGTACTTC	CASSLESPGEQYF
TRBJ1-2	-	TRBD1	12	TRBV2	TGTGCCAGCAGGAGGGACAGCTATGGCTACACCTTC	CASRRDSYGYTF
TRBJ2-5	once	-	13	TRBV7-8	TGTGCCAGCGGAGACGCTAGAAGGGAGACCCAGTACTTC	CASGDARRETQYF
TRBJ2-4	-	-	15	TRBV6-1	TGTGCCATAACTCCACTCCGTGATGTCAAAAACATTCAGTACTTC	CAITPLRDVKNIQYF
TRBJ1-5	-	-	16	TRBV6-5	TGTGCCAGCAGTTACTCGGGGGGCGGAGGCAATCAGCCCCAGCATTTT	CASSYSGGGGNQPQHF
TRBJ1-1	-	-	12	TRBV5-6	TGTGCCAGCAGCCGAGATATCACTGAAGCTTTCTTT	CASSRDITEAFF
TRBJ1-1	-	TRBD1	14	TRBV30	TGTGCCTGGAGTTTGGACAGGGGAGACACTGAAGCTTTCTTT	CAWSLDRGDTEAFF
TRBJ2-3	-	TRBD2	15	TRBV5-4	TGTGCCAGCAGCTTGGGGCGGGAGGTCGCCCATACGCAGTATTTT	CASSLGREVAHTQYF
TRBJ2-7	-	-	12	TRBV7-2	TGTGCCAGCAGTCCCGTCTGGAGCGAGCAGTACTTC	CASSPVWSEQYF
TRBJ2-2	-	-	15	TRBV19	TGTGCCAGTAGTATTTCCTCGCAGAACACCGGGGAGCTGTTTTTT	CASSISSQNTGELFF
TRBJ2-5	-	-	12	TRBV29-1	TGCAGCGTTGAAGGTGGGAGGAAGACCCAGTACTTC	CSVEGGRKTQYF
TRBJ2-5	-	-	13	TRBV6-6	TGTGCCAGCAGCCGATCGAATGGGGAGACCCAGTACTTC	CASSRSNGETQYF
TRBJ1-1	-	TRBD1	14	TRBV2	TGTGCCAGCAGTGGGGACAGGGTAAACACTGAAGCTTTCTTT	CASSGDRVNTEAFF
TRBJ2-2	-	-	14	TRBV6-6	TGTGCCAGCAGTTACGGCCGTGGCACCGGGGAGCTGTTTTTT	CASSYGRGTGELFF